These 27 T cell receptor beta chains were sequenced from one sample in a study of blood T cells in healthy people across ages. The use of a sample-barcoded 5' primer and a J-beta primer mix characterized a second PCR of roughly 7 to 12 cycles. Each CDR3 protein is one row after TCRdb ran MiXCR on the 5' RACE reads. The data show under 950,000 distinct CDR3 sequences, roughly 20% seen once. The specimen sequenced was blood. The receptors originated from an older man in good health.

This clonotype was seen repeatedly, ten times or more. The rearrangement uses TRBV7-6 and TRBJ1-4; 9 positions agree with TRBD1. This CDR3 comprises 14 residues. Trimming at V came to 5 bases and at J to 8 bases, leaving 6 bases not matched to a gene. Germline V gene data show CDR1 as SGHVS and CDR2 as FNYEAQ. This CDR3 is CASSPRTGAEKLFF. The DNA for the CDR3 is TGTGCCAGCAGCCCGCGGACAGGGGCGGAAAAACTGTTTTTT.

In its sample, this clonotype was seen a few times. The junction and the germline gene differ at one end; a read error may be behind it. The V call is TRBV20-1, the J call TRBJ1-4; D is undetermined. Germline V gene data show CDR1 as DFQATT and CDR2 as SNEGSKA (reference sequence). The length of the CDR3 is 14 residues. The CDR3 region is CSARVRQPSEKLFF. The CDR3 nucleotides are TGCAGTGCTAGAGTCAGGCAGCCGTCCGAAAAACTGTTCTTT.

The chain couples TRBV12-3 or TRBV12-4 to TRBJ2-2; 7 bases fit TRBD2. The V segment lost 8 bases and the J segment 5 bases; nucleotides outside the gene matches: 8. The CDR3 loop spans 14 amino acids. The CDR3 is CASHLSGMTGELFF. The CDR3 DNA is TGTGCCAGCCACCTAAGCGGGATGACCGGGGAGCTGTTTTTT.

The genes are TRBV12-3 or TRBV12-4 and TRBJ1-1; D unclear. The CDR3 covers 12 residues. Trimming pared 2 bases from V and 3 bases from J, leaving 4 bases between. DNA of the CDR3: TGTGCCAGCAGTTTATGGGACACTGAAGCTTTCTTT. Its protein is CASSLWDTEAFF.

In this sample, this clonotype turned up a few times. V is TRBV18 and J is TRBJ1-5, with D maybe TRBD1 (6 bases). The germline gives CDR1 KGHSH, CDR2 LQKENI. There are 15 residues in the CDR3. V was cut by 9 bases and J by 2 bases, with 17 bases left in between. The CDR3 protein is CASSELQGRNQPQHF. For the CDR3, the DNA is TGTGCCAGTTCCGAGCTACAGGGACGCAATCAGCCCCAGCATTTT.

The V and J genes are TRBV6-5 and TRBJ2-3; weak D call: TRBD2 (6 bases). Germline lookup yields CDR1 MNHEY and CDR2 SVGAGI. Trimming cost V 5 bases and J 2 bases, with 17 bases left between them. There are 16 residues in the CDR3. The CDR3 coding sequence is TGTGCCAGCAGTCCGCCCGGGAGAAGATCCACAGATACGCAGTATTTT. Protein product: CASSPPGRRSTDTQYF.

The V and J genes are TRBV20-1 and TRBJ1-2; D remains ambiguous. Germline V gives CDR1 DFQATT, CDR2 SNEGSKA (reference sequence). The CDR3 runs to 12 residues. The CDR3 region is CSAGTANYGYTF. CDR3 sequence (DNA): TGCAGCGCTGGAACAGCTAACTATGGCTACACCTTC.

This clonotype was observed a handful of times. J is TRBJ2-3 and V is TRBV7-7, with 10 bases matching TRBD2. The CDR3 has 15 residues. The germline CDR1 and CDR2 sequences are SSHAT and FNYEAQ (reference sequence). V gave up 2 bases and J gave up 5 bases; unmatched junction bases: 4. For the CDR3, the DNA is TGTGCCAGCAGCTTACTAGCGGGAGCAGTAGATACGCAGTATTTT. Protein: CASSLLAGAVDTQYF.

The J gene is TRBJ1-2, the V gene TRBV28, with D perhaps TRBD1 (5 bases). The CDR3 is 14 residues long. Germline CDR1 is MDHEN and CDR2 is SYDVKM. V lost 5 bases, J lost 13 bases, and 23 bases lay in between. The CDR3 DNA reads as TGTGCCAGCAGTCCTTCCGGGACCGCGGGCCGAGGCACCTTC. This sequence encodes CASSPSGTAGRGTF.

The genes are TRBV5-1 and TRBJ2-5, with 9 bases that match TRBD2. The V gene's germline CDR1 is SGHRS and CDR2 YFSETQ. V was clipped by 0 bases and J by 11 bases; unmatched bases: 8. The CDR3 has 14 residues. Here the CDR3 DNA reads TGCGCCAGCAGCTTGGCCAGCGGGGGGTCTGAGCAGTACTTC. Its translation is CASSLASGGSEQYF.

This clonotype has a handful of counts. The chain has TRBV2 and TRBJ2-1, with 7 bases lining up with TRBD2. Trimming took 10 bases from V and 0 from J; bases not matched to a gene: 12. Germline V gene lookup returns CDR1 SNHLY and CDR2 FYNNEI. The CDR3 has 16 residues. The CDR3 sequence is CAIRLGGLSSYNEQFF. The CDR3 bases are TGTGCCATCAGACTGGGGGGACTAAGCTCCTACAATGAGCAGTTCTTC.

This clonotype was counted between two and nine times. The V and J genes are TRBV3-1 and TRBJ2-1, with TRBD2 matching over 9 bases. The CDR3 consists of 14 residues. J gave up 12 bases and V 1 base, and 7 bases lay outside the gene matches. CDR1 is LGHDT, CDR2 YNNKEL, per germline (reference sequence). The CDR3 reads CASSQGQNSGRQFF. The CDR3 nucleotides read TGTGCCAGCAGCCAAGGACAAAATAGCGGGAGGCAGTTCTTC.

The chain couples TRBV4-1 to TRBJ2-1; D is possibly TRBD2 (5 bases). The germline V gene has CDR1 MGHRA and CDR2 YSYEKL. The germline V and J ends were trimmed by 0 bases and 0 bases, with 15 bases remaining between them. The CDR3 runs 18 residues. CDR3: CASSQEVARMRSYNEQFF. CDR3 sequence (DNA): TGCGCCAGCAGCCAAGAGGTAGCGCGTATGCGCTCCTACAATGAGCAGTTCTTC.

This clonotype has just a few counts. V is TRBV2 and J is TRBJ1-2; D call uncertain. The CDR3 sequence is 15 residues long. Trimming pared 1 base from V and 4 bases from J, leaving 13 bases between. Looked up from germline, CDR1 is SNHLY and CDR2 is FYNNEI. The CDR3 loop is CASSEEVDYGYGYTF. The CDR3 DNA reads TGTGCCAGCAGTGAAGAGGTAGACTACGGCTATGGCTACACCTTC.

In its sample, this clonotype was seen a few times. The chain links TRBV9 to TRBJ2-5; TRBD2 agrees at 9 bases. The assigned J gene may be wrong: the sequence end matches TRBJ2-1 better. CDR3 size: 15 residues. The germline V gene has CDR1 SGDLS and CDR2 YYNGEE. CDR3 loop: CASSVRNSGRNEQFF. In nucleotides, the CDR3 is TGTGCCAGCAGCGTAAGGAATAGCGGGAGAAATGAGCAGTTCTTC.

V is TRBV12-3 or TRBV12-4 and J is TRBJ2-3; 7 bases match TRBD2. CDR3 size: 14 residues. Losses at the gene ends were 4 bases for V and 4 bases for J; bases not matched to a gene: 5. CDR3 loop: CASSWASGADTQYF. The CDR3 DNA sequence: TGTGCCAGCAGTTGGGCTAGCGGCGCAGATACGCAGTATTTT.

In its sample, this clonotype was seen a few times. CDR3 coding DNA: TGTGCCAGTAGCCGGGGATCGGGACTCCTATCCTACAATGAGCAGTTCTTC. Its protein is CASSRGSGLLSYNEQFF. The rearrangement links TRBV19 to TRBJ2-1; the D gene is possibly TRBD2 (6 bases). The CDR3 length is 17 residues. V was trimmed by 6 bases and J by 1 base, leaving 19 bases between them. From germline, CDR1 is LNHDA and CDR2 SQIVND (reference sequence).

V gene TRBV14 combines with J gene TRBJ2-7; 8 bases are shared with TRBD1. This CDR3 region has 18 residues. V shed 0 bases, J shed 2 bases, and the junction held 12 bases outside the gene matches. In germline, CDR1 is SGHDN, CDR2 FVKESK. CDR3 nucleotide sequence: TGTGCCAGCAGCCAAGAAGGGACAGGTCTTCGAACTACCTACGAGCAGTACGTC. This sequence encodes CASSQEGTGLRTTYEQYV.

This clonotype was found a few times. This chain uses TRBV18 with TRBJ1-5; D possibly corresponds to TRBD1 (5 bases). Germline CDR1 KGHSH, CDR2 LQKENI. This CDR3 contains 16 residues. V was clipped by 3 bases and J by 0 bases, with 12 bases between them. Here the CDR3 DNA reads TGTGCCAGCTCACCCCTGGGACGGTATAGCAATCAGCCCCAGCATTTT. Translation gives CASSPLGRYSNQPQHF.

In this sample, this clonotype turned up a few times. This chain joins TRBV2 and TRBJ2-3; no definite D call. This CDR3 comprises 15 residues. V was shortened by 4 bases and J by 0 bases, with 11 bases between the two germline ends. Germline assignment: CDR1 SNHLY and CDR2 FYNNEI. Written as DNA, the CDR3 is TGTGCCAGCAGTGTAGACGGAACTAGCACAGATACGCAGTATTTT. Its translation is CASSVDGTSTDTQYF.

This clonotype was picked up a small number of times. V and J are TRBV14 and TRBJ1-2, with D perhaps TRBD1 (5 bases). Germline loops: CDR1 SGHDN, CDR2 FVKESK. The CDR3 totals 16 residues. The germline V and J ends were trimmed by 4 bases and 3 bases, with 18 bases remaining between them. CDR3 sequence: CASSPGRLGGYYGYTF. The CDR3 DNA reads TGTGCCAGCAGCCCGGGACGTCTCGGTGGATACTATGGCTACACCTTC.

The gene calls are TRBV29-1 and TRBJ1-4; maybe TRBD1 (6 bases). The V end was cut by 1 base, the J end by 12 bases, with 18 bases between. Looked up from germline, CDR1 is SQVTM and CDR2 is ANQGSEA. This CDR3 contains 14 residues. CDR3 in amino acids: CSVEVRRGQTELFF. CDR3 bases: TGCAGCGTTGAAGTAAGGCGGGGGCAGACGGAACTGTTTTTT.

This clonotype has more than one count but fewer than ten. The chain carries TRBV2 and TRBJ1-5; 7 bases match TRBD1. After removal of 5 bases from V and 7 bases from J, the junction contained 11 bases not matched to a gene. The CDR3 consists of 15 residues. Germline CDR1 reads SNHLY; CDR2 reads FYNNEI. CDR3 amino acids: CASSPATGSWQPQHF. DNA of the CDR3: TGTGCCAGCAGTCCAGCGACAGGGTCATGGCAGCCCCAGCATTTT.

This clonotype was seen a few times. The chain combines TRBV12-3 or TRBV12-4 with TRBJ2-4, with D maybe TRBD2 (6 bases). V lost 7 bases and J lost 0, with 22 bases in between. This CDR3 comprises 18 residues. CDR3 sequence (DNA): TGTGCCAGCACCGAGGCAGCGGGTTCACGATTAGCCAAAAACATTCAGTACTTC. Its protein is CASTEAAGSRLAKNIQYF.

The table lists this clonotype with a few counts. V and J are TRBV4-2 and TRBJ2-5; 16 bases map to TRBD2. The end of the DNA fits TRBJ2-1 better, so the J call may be wrong. The CDR3 has 15 residues. The germline CDR1 and CDR2 sequences are LGHNA and YNFKEQ. The CDR3 DNA sequence: TGTGCCAGCAGCCAAGCTGGGACTAGCGGGGGGGCGCAGTTCTTC. It yields the protein CASSQAGTSGGAQFF.

V usage is TRBV15 and J usage is TRBJ2-3; TRBD2 matches at 16 bases. The CDR3 extends over 23 amino acids. The germline V gene encodes CDR1 LNHNV and CDR2 YYDKDF (reference sequence). V shed 0 bases and J 1 base; nucleotides not matched to a gene: 16. The chain's CDR3 is CATSRDKCAGLAGGDGRTDTQYF. CDR3 DNA sequence: TGTGCCACCAGCAGAGATAAATGCGCGGGACTAGCGGGAGGGGATGGCCGCACAGATACGCAGTATTTT. Full variable domain (outside the CDR3, taken from reference TRBV15 and TRBJ2-3): DAMVIQNPRYQVTQFGKPVTLSCSQTLNHNVMYWYQQKSSQAPKLLFHYYDKDFNNEADTPDNFQSRRPNTSFCFLDIRSPGLGDTAMYLCATSRDKCAGLAGGDGRTDTQYFGPGTRLTVL.

This chain connects TRBV5-1 to TRBJ2-5, with 8 bases lining up with TRBD2. Germline V gene lookup returns CDR1 SGHRS and CDR2 YFSETQ. The CDR3 is 15 amino acids. V trimming: 4 bases; J trimming: 2 bases; junction bases outside the gene matches: 7. The CDR3 region is CASSGLAGPQETQYF. The CDR3 nucleotides read TGCGCCAGCAGCGGTTTAGCGGGGCCTCAAGAGACCCAGTACTTC.